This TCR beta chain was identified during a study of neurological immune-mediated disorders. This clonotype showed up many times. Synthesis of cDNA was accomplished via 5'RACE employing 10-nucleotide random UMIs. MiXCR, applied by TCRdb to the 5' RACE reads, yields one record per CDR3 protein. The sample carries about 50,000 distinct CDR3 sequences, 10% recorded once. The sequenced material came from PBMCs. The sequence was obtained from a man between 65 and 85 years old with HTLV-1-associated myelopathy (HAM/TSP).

CDR3 sequence: CASSPSLGSGANVLTF. The DNA for the CDR3 is TGTGCCAGCAGTCCCTCGTTAGGCTCTGGGGCCAACGTCCTGACTTTC. V usage is TRBV12-3 or TRBV12-4 and J usage is TRBJ2-6; D gene ambiguous. The CDR3 runs 16 residues. The V gene lost 5 bases and the J gene lost 0 bases, with 11 bases spanning the gap.